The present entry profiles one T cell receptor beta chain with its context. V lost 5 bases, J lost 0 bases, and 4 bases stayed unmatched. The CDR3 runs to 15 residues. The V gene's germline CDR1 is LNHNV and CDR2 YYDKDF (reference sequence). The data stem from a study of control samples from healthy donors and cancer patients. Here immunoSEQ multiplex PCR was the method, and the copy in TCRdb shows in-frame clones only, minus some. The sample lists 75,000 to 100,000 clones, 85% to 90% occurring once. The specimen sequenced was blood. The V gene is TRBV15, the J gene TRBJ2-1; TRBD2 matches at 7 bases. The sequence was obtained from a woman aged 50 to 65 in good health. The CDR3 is CATSGGTTSYNEQFF. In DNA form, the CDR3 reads TGTGCCACCAGCGGAGGGACTACCTCCTACAATGAGCAGTTCTTC.